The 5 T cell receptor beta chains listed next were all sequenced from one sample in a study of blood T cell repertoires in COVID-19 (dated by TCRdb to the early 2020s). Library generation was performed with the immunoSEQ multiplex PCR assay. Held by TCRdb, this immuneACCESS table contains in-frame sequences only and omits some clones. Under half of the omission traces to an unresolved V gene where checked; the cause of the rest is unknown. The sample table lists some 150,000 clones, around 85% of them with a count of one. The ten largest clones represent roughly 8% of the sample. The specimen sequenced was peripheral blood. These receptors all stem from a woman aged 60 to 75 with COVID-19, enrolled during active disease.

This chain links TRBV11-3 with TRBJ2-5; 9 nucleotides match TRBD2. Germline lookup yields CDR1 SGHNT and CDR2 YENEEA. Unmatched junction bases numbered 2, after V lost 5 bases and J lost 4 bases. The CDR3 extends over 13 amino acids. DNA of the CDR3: TGTGCCAGCAGCCGTAGCGGGGGAGAGACCCAGTACTTC. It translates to CASSRSGGETQYF.

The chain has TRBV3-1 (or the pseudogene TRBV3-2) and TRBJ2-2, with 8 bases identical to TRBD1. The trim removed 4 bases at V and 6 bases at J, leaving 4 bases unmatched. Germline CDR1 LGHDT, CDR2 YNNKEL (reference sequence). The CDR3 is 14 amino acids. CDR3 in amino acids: CASSLQGVPGELFF. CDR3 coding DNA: TGTGCCAGCAGCCTACAGGGGGTACCCGGGGAGCTGTTTTTT.

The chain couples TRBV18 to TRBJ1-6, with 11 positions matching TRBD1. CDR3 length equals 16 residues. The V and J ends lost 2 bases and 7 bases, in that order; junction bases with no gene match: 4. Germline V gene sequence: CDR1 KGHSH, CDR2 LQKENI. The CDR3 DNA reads TGTGCCAGCTCACCAGGGACAGGGGGTACCAATTCACCCCTCCACTTT. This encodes CASSPGTGGTNSPLHF.

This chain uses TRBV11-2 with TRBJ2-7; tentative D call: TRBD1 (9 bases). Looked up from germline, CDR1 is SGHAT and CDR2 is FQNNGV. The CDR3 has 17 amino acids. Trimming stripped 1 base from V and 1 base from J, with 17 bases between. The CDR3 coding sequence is TGTGCCAGCAGCTTAGGCCGGGGGGGACAGGGTTCCTACGAGCAGTACTTC. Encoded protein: CASSLGRGGQGSYEQYF.

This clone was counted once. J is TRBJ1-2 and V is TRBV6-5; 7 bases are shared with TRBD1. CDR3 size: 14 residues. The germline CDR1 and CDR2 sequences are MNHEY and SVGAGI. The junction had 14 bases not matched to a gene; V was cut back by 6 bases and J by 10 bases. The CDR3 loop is CASSRSPITGDYTF. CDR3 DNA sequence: TGTGCCAGCAGCAGATCCCCTATTACAGGGGACTACACCTTC.